Listed below are T cell receptor beta chains from one sample, sequenced in a study of cytomegalovirus exposure and HLA in healthy donors. Profiled with immunoSEQ multiplex PCR; TCRdb holds only in-frame clones, not every one. The data contain 300,000 or so clones, roughly four fifths of them singletons. The sequenced material came from PBMCs. All receptors derive from a middle-aged woman in good health and CMV-seropositive. CDR3s include the opening cysteine and the closing phenylalanine or tryptophan. D genes are given only for firm matches. Size is stated for part of the rows, as once, few or many counts, or as a class when the clone is expanded.

clone size,V gene,J gene,D gene,CDR3 DNA,CDR3 protein
.,TRBV9,TRBJ1-3,TRBD1,TGTGCCAGCAGCCCACAGGGGGCTCAGGGAAACACCATATATTTT,CASSPQGAQGNTIYF
.,TRBV9,TRBJ1-1,.,TGTGCCAGCAGCGTAGACGGGAGGAACACTGAAGCTTTCTTT,CASSVDGRNTEAFF
.,TRBV7-3,TRBJ2-2,.,TGTGCCAGCAGCATAAACACCGGGGAGCTGTTTTTT,CASSINTGELFF
.,TRBV5-1,TRBJ2-7,.,TGCGCCAGCAGCCCCGCGACCGGGACTCCAATACCGGGCTTC,CASSPATGTPIPGF
.,TRBV10-3,TRBJ1-5,.,TGTGCCATCAGTGACGACAATGGCAATCAGCCCCAGCATTTT,CAISDDNGNQPQHF
.,TRBV28,TRBJ2-6,.,TGTGCCAGCAGTTTCTCGTCGGTCTCTGGGGCCAACGTCCTGACTTTC,CASSFSSVSGANVLTF
.,TRBV9,TRBJ2-7,TRBD2,TGTGCCAGCAGCGTAGGTAGCCTGGGGGGGGAGCAGTACTTC,CASSVGSLGGEQYF
once,TRBV27,TRBJ1-2,.,TGTGCCAGCAGTTTAGACAGCAGATATGGCTACACCTTC,CASSLDSRYGYTF
.,TRBV2,TRBJ1-6,TRBD1,TGTGCCAGCAGCCTCACGGGACAGGGCCTATCCAATTCACCCCTCCACTTT,CASSLTGQGLSNSPLHF
.,TRBV7-9,TRBJ2-1,TRBD2,TGTGCCAGCGACCCGACGGCAGGCGGGGGATTCTTC,CASDPTAGGGFF
.,TRBV30,TRBJ2-3,.,TGTGCCTGGAGTGTGGTCGGGTGGATGCAGTATTTT,CAWSVVGWMQYF
.,TRBV7-8,TRBJ2-4,.,TGTGCCAGCAGCGCGCAGGGGCTAGCCAAAAACATTCAGTACTTC,CASSAQGLAKNIQYF
.,TRBV7-8,TRBJ1-6,.,TGTGCCAGCAGCTACGGAGGGGATAATTCACCCCTCCACTTT,CASSYGGDNSPLHF
.,TRBV4-3,TRBJ2-5,.,TGCGCCAGCAGCCAAGATGGCCAGGGATGGGAGACCCAGTACTTC,CASSQDGQGWETQYF
.,TRBV2,TRBJ2-7,.,TGTGCCAGTAGGTCTGAGGCAGGGTTCACCTACGAGCAGTACTTC,CASRSEAGFTYEQYF
.,TRBV7-8,TRBJ1-1,TRBD1,TGTGCCAGCAGCCGAGGACAGGGGAATTGGGGCACTGAAGCTTTCTTT,CASSRGQGNWGTEAFF
once,TRBV6-5,TRBJ2-7,.,TGTGCCAGCAGTTCCTACTCCGGGGGGCACTCCTACGAGCAGTACTTC,CASSSYSGGHSYEQYF
.,TRBV5-1,TRBJ2-3,.,TGCGCCAGCAGCTTGGCCGGAGGAACAGATACGCAGTATTTT,CASSLAGGTDTQYF
.,TRBV30,TRBJ1-2,.,TGTGCCTGGAGTCGCCAGGCTGGCTACACCTTC,CAWSRQAGYTF
.,TRBV7-8,TRBJ2-3,TRBD2,TGTGCCAGCAGCTTAGAACGATGGGCGGGAGGTGATACGCAGTATTTT,CASSLERWAGGDTQYF
.,TRBV7-6,TRBJ2-1,TRBD2,TGTGCCAGCAGCTCCACTAGCGGGAGCTCCTACAATGAGCAGTTCTTC,CASSSTSGSSYNEQFF
.,TRBV18,TRBJ2-2,.,TGTGCCAGCTCACCTTGGCAGGGTGCCGGGGAGCTGTTTTTT,CASSPWQGAGELFF
.,TRBV23-1,TRBJ2-7,.,TGCGCCAGCAGTCACACTAACCTTAGCAGGGCTGGAGTCCACGAGCAGTACTTC,CASSHTNLSRAGVHEQYF
.,TRBV6-1,TRBJ1-2,.,TGTGCCAGCAGTGAACAGGATGGCTACACCTTC,CASSEQDGYTF
.,TRBV5-1,TRBJ2-3,TRBD1,TGCGCCAGCAGCACCGGACAGGGAACTGTATTAGATACGCAGTATTTT,CASSTGQGTVLDTQYF
.,TRBV5-1,TRBJ2-7,.,TGCGCCAGCAGCTTGGAGGGGAACTTCTACGAGCAGTACTTC,CASSLEGNFYEQYF
.,TRBV25-1,TRBJ2-3,.,TGTGCCACCCGGGGACTGCCCATGTGGGAAGATACGCAGTATTTT,CATRGLPMWEDTQYF
.,TRBV7-9,TRBJ1-1,.,TGTTCCAGCAGGAGTGGTGGTTTTGGGAACACTGAAGCTTTCTTT,CSSRSGGFGNTEAFF
.,TRBV14,TRBJ2-7,TRBD2,TGTGCCAGCAGCCAAGATGAGCGGGAGACGAGGGAGCAGTACTTC,CASSQDERETREQYF
.,TRBV7-2,TRBJ2-2,.,TGTGCCAGCCGGCGGGGTCCGAACACCGGGGAGCTGTTTTTT,CASRRGPNTGELFF
few,TRBV4-2,TRBJ2-5,.,TGTGCCAGCAGCCCGGGACTCTACCAAGAGACCCAGTACTTC,CASSPGLYQETQYF
.,TRBV9,TRBJ1-1,.,TGTGCCAGCAGCGCCCACTCCCGGGGAGCTTTCTTT,CASSAHSRGAFF
.,TRBV28,TRBJ2-7,TRBD2,TGTGCCAGCAGTTTACTAGCGGGACCACCCTACGAGCAGTACTTC,CASSLLAGPPYEQYF
.,TRBV7-3,TRBJ2-2,.,TGTGCCAGCAGCCCCGCGACCGACTCCACCGGGGAGCTGTTTTTT,CASSPATDSTGELFF
.,TRBV18,TRBJ2-1,TRBD1,TGTGCCAGCTCACCAACAGGGGTGAATGAGCAGTTCTTC,CASSPTGVNEQFF
.,TRBV2,TRBJ2-1,TRBD2,TGTGCCAGCAGTGTGACCAGCGGGAGGAACACCGGTGAGCAGTTCTTC,CASSVTSGRNTGEQFF
.,TRBV28,TRBJ2-7,.,TGTGCCAGCAGTTTACTCCCGGGGAACGAGCAGTACTTC,CASSLLPGNEQYF
.,TRBV15,TRBJ1-5,.,TGTGCCACCAGCAGAGGCGGTTATCAGCCCCAGCATTTT,CATSRGGYQPQHF
.,TRBV5-4,TRBJ2-1,.,TGTGCCAGCAGCCCCGGACGGCAGGGGATGAGTGAGCAGTTCTTC,CASSPGRQGMSEQFF
.,TRBV18,TRBJ1-2,TRBD1,TGTGCCAGCTCCCCCGGTGAGGGGGCCGGCTATGGCTACACCTTC,CASSPGEGAGYGYTF
.,TRBV11-1,TRBJ2-2,.,TGTGCCAGCAGCTTCGCGGAGGGGGCCACGGAGTGGGACACCGGGGAGCTGTTTTTT,CASSFAEGATEWDTGELFF
.,TRBV6-5,TRBJ2-1,TRBD1,TGTGCCAGCAGAAGGGACAGGGGGTTGAATGAGCAGTTCTTC,CASRRDRGLNEQFF
.,TRBV5-1,TRBJ2-3,TRBD2,TGCGCCAGCAGCACTGGGACTAGCCCAGCGGCAGATACGCAGTATTTT,CASSTGTSPAADTQYF
.,TRBV18,TRBJ1-2,TRBD1,TGTGCCAGCTCCCCTACAGGGGTCGGGTATGGCTACACCTTC,CASSPTGVGYGYTF
.,TRBV7-9,TRBJ2-3,.,TGTTCCAGCAGCTTACAGGGCCTTCTTAGCACAGATACGCAGTATTTT,CSSSLQGLLSTDTQYF
.,TRBV4-2,TRBJ1-4,.,TGTGCCAGCAGCCAAGATCGAGGCAGGGAGGAAAGGGAACTGTTTTTT,CASSQDRGREERELFF
.,TRBV10-3,TRBJ2-2,.,TGTGCCATCAGTGAGCCGAGGGGGGGGTTGGGCACCGGGGAGCTGTTTTTT,CAISEPRGGLGTGELFF
few,TRBV29-1,TRBJ1-2,.,TGCAGCGTTGAACGCAGGGCAAGCTACACCTTC,CSVERRASYTF
.,TRBV28,TRBJ1-6,.,TGTGCCAGCAGTTTATCCGGGTTCGGTGCGAAGTCACCCCTCCACTTT,CASSLSGFGAKSPLHF
.,TRBV11-3,TRBJ1-1,.,TGTGCCAGCAGCCCCCCGCGGGTGATGAACACTGAAGCTTTCTTT,CASSPPRVMNTEAFF
.,TRBV6-1,TRBJ1-1,.,TGTGCCAGCAGCTCCCGACAGAACACTGAAGCTTTCTTT,CASSSRQNTEAFF
once,TRBV19,TRBJ1-5,.,TGTGCCAGTAGTATACCGCTTGGAGGTAATCAGCCCCAGCATTTT,CASSIPLGGNQPQHF
.,TRBV29-1,TRBJ1-2,TRBD1,TGCAGCGTTATACGGACAGGGGGCGCTGGAGGCTACACCTTC,CSVIRTGGAGGYTF
.,TRBV10-3,TRBJ2-5,TRBD1,TGTGCCATATCTCCCGGGACAGGACAAGAGACCCAGTACTTC,CAISPGTGQETQYF
once,TRBV6-5,TRBJ1-1,TRBD1,TGTGCCAGCAGTTACCTCTCGACAGGGGGCAGGACTGAAGCTTTCTTT,CASSYLSTGGRTEAFF
.,TRBV30,TRBJ1-5,TRBD1,TGTGCCTGGAGTCTCCCAGGGGGAGGTAATCAGCCCCAGCATTTT,CAWSLPGGGNQPQHF
.,TRBV19,TRBJ2-3,.,TGTGCCAGTAGTTCCGCGGGCGAGCGGAGCACAGATACGCAGTATTTT,CASSSAGERSTDTQYF